The rows below give T cell receptor beta chains drawn from one sample of a study of shared T cell receptors in the human thymus. Profiling relied on immunoSEQ multiplex PCR, and the TCRdb table lists in-frame clones only, not all of them. The sample contains fewer than 700,000 clones, around 87% of which appear only once. This same sample was also taken into another study, of human thymus T cells.

Sequences were obtained from thymocytes. Receptors originate from a boy under two years old with a congenital heart defect. Each CDR3 is given with its conserved first and last residue. D genes are given only for firm matches. Clone size, where shown, is once, few, many, or a class for clones that have expanded.

CDR3aa,CDR3nt,j_gene,v_gene,d_gene,abundance
CASTATETNTGELFF,TGTGCCAGCACCGCGACAGAGACTAACACCGGGGAGCTGTTTTTT,TRBJ2-2,TRBV6-1,NA,NA
CASASGPNTDTQYF,TGTGCCAGCGCTAGCGGACCCAACACAGATACGCAGTATTTT,TRBJ2-3,TRBV9,TRBD2,NA
CASSTGQLAFF,TGTGCCAGTAGTACCGGACAGCTGGCTTTCTTT,TRBJ1-1,TRBV19,NA,NA
CASPGLLNTGELFF,TGTGCCAGCCCGGGACTTTTGAACACCGGGGAGCTGTTTTTT,TRBJ2-2,TRBV9,NA,NA
CASSTHRPNQPQHF,TGTGCCAGCAGCACCCACAGGCCCAATCAGCCCCAGCATTTT,TRBJ1-5,TRBV21-1,NA,NA
CASSLLGGAAGEQYF,TGTGCCAGCAGTTTATTGGGCGGGGCGGCTGGCGAGCAGTACTTC,TRBJ2-7,TRBV27,NA,NA
CASSQDSSWYF,TGTGCCAGCAGCCAAGATAGTTCGTGGTATTTT,TRBJ2-3,TRBV4-2,NA,NA
CASSQDGDRDRELSEQFF,TGTGCCAGCAGCCAAGATGGGGACAGGGACAGGGAACTCAGTGAGCAGTTCTTC,TRBJ2-1,TRBV4-2,TRBD1,once
CASSIVTRQTGLNQPQHF,TGTGCCAGTAGTATAGTCACCCGACAGACAGGGCTAAATCAGCCCCAGCATTTT,TRBJ1-5,TRBV19,TRBD1,NA
CASSSRAGLYNEQFF,TGCGCCAGCAGCTCCCGAGCGGGTCTCTACAATGAGCAGTTCTTC,TRBJ2-1,TRBV5-1,NA,NA
CASRGPANYGYTF,TGTGCCAGCAGGGGGCCAGCTAACTATGGCTACACCTTC,TRBJ1-2,TRBV28,NA,NA
CASSLGDRAAGNTIYF,TGTGCCAGCAGCTTAGGGGACAGGGCTGCTGGAAACACCATATATTTT,TRBJ1-3,TRBV7-2,TRBD1,NA
CASSDPGQGHQPQHF,TGTGCCAGCAGTGACCCGGGACAGGGACATCAGCCCCAGCATTTT,TRBJ1-5,TRBV6-1,TRBD1,few
CASSQVAQTYYGYTF,TGCGCCAGCAGCCAAGTAGCCCAGACCTACTATGGCTACACCTTC,TRBJ1-2,TRBV4-1,NA,NA
CATAATANYGYTF,TGTGCCACCGCGGCGACAGCTAACTATGGCTACACCTTC,TRBJ1-2,TRBV10-3,NA,NA
CASSEVAGGPSHEQYF,TGTGCCAGCAGTGAGGTAGCGGGAGGGCCCTCACACGAGCAGTACTTC,TRBJ2-7,TRBV6-4,TRBD2,NA
CASSGTGQIYEQYF,TGTGCCAGCAGTGGGACAGGTCAGATTTACGAGCAGTACTTC,TRBJ2-7,TRBV2,TRBD1,NA
CASSYITGGEYGYTF,TGTGCCAGCAGTTACATTACAGGGGGAGAATATGGCTACACCTTC,TRBJ1-2,TRBV6-5,TRBD1,NA
CASSRNTGELFF,TGTGCCAGCAGCAGGAACACCGGGGAGCTGTTTTTT,TRBJ2-2,TRBV28,NA,NA
CASSCPGTSESPSTDTQYF,TGCGCCAGCAGCTGCCCCGGGACTAGCGAGAGCCCATCCACAGATACGCAGTATTTT,TRBJ2-3,TRBV5-1,TRBD2,NA
CASSGQVNTEAFF,TGTGCCAGCAGCGGACAGGTCAACACTGAAGCTTTCTTT,TRBJ1-1,TRBV2,TRBD1,few
CASSLGPEGETQYF,TGTGCCAGCAGTCTCGGCCCGGAGGGAGAGACCCAGTACTTC,TRBJ2-5,TRBV6-5,NA,NA
CASTAGLGGTQSSYNEQFF,TGTGCCAGCACCGCGGGACTAGGTGGGACTCAAAGCTCCTACAATGAGCAGTTCTTC,TRBJ2-1,TRBV28,TRBD2,NA
CASSCSGTSGSTGELFF,TGTGCCAGCAGCTGCTCCGGGACTAGCGGGAGTACCGGGGAGCTGTTTTTT,TRBJ2-2,TRBV7-8,TRBD2,NA
CASSFVGPANYGYTF,TGTGCCAGCAGCTTTGTTGGCCCAGCGAACTATGGCTACACCTTC,TRBJ1-2,TRBV7-2,NA,NA
CASSQWGVLSGANVLTF,TGTGCCAGCAGCCAATGGGGGGTGCTCTCTGGGGCCAACGTCCTGACTTTC,TRBJ2-6,TRBV14,NA,NA
CASCPKGGLNNEQFF,TGTGCCAGCTGCCCCAAGGGGGGGCTAAACAATGAGCAGTTCTTC,TRBJ2-1,TRBV5-6,NA,NA
CASSHQVGVPYEQYF,TGTGCCAGCAGCCATCAGGTGGGAGTCCCCTACGAGCAGTACTTC,TRBJ2-7,TRBV7-2,NA,few
CASSQDRIRGSRQYF,TGCGCCAGCAGCCAAGATCGAATTAGGGGATCTAGGCAGTACTTC,TRBJ2-7,TRBV4-1,NA,NA
CASSPPQGDTEAFF,TGTGCCAGCTCACCGCCACAGGGGGACACTGAAGCTTTCTTT,TRBJ1-1,TRBV18,TRBD1,NA
CASSQDSSAIKPQHF,TGCGCCAGCAGCCAAGATAGCTCGGCAATCAAGCCCCAGCATTTT,TRBJ1-5,TRBV4-3,NA,NA
CASSPGQGHEKLFF,TGTGCCAGCAGCCCGGGACAGGGCCATGAAAAACTGTTTTTT,TRBJ1-4,TRBV5-6,TRBD1,NA
CASSATAYGYTF,TGTGCCAGTAGTGCGACAGCCTATGGCTACACCTTC,TRBJ1-2,TRBV19,NA,NA
CASSRPQGPTYNEQFF,TGTGCCAGCAGCCGCCCGCAGGGCCCTACCTACAATGAGCAGTTCTTC,TRBJ2-1,TRBV5-4,NA,NA
CASSIGYHGTSGRGDEQFF,TGTGCCAGTAGTATAGGGTACCACGGGACTAGCGGGAGAGGCGATGAGCAGTTCTTC,TRBJ2-1,TRBV19,TRBD2,NA
CASSPQRGDQNEKLFF,TGTGCCAGCTCACCTCAGCGGGGGGACCAAAATGAAAAACTGTTTTTT,TRBJ1-4,TRBV18,NA,NA
CAWSVEDSSVAYEQYF,TGTGCCTGGAGTGTAGAGGACTCTAGCGTGGCCTACGAGCAGTACTTC,TRBJ2-7,TRBV30,NA,NA
CASSLGGTGSAYGYTF,TGTGCCAGCAGCTTAGGGGGGACAGGGTCTGCCTATGGCTACACCTTC,TRBJ1-2,TRBV13,TRBD1,NA
CASSLVGRGPQNIQYF,TGTGCCAGCAGCTTAGTTGGGAGGGGACCCCAAAACATTCAGTACTTC,TRBJ2-4,TRBV11-2,TRBD2,NA
CASGPSGRGNNEQFF,TGTGCTAGTGGCCCTAGCGGGAGGGGGAACAATGAGCAGTTCTTC,TRBJ2-1,TRBV12-5,TRBD2,NA
CASSQRQGMDGYTF,TGTGCCAGCAGCCAGCGGCAGGGGATGGATGGCTACACCTTC,TRBJ1-2,TRBV4-2,NA,NA
CASRAGQGEKSQPQHF,TGTGCCAGCAGGGCCGGGCAGGGGGAAAAAAGTCAGCCCCAGCATTTT,TRBJ1-5,TRBV28,TRBD1,NA